This T cell receptor (beta chain) was retrieved from a study of human T cells and chemical hapten exposure (dated by TCRdb to 2020 to 2022). About the full investigation: For sensitization, 2% DPC in acetone was applied to an approximately 2 cm by approximately 2 cm area of upper inner arm skin. Throughout the approximately 26-week study period, patients were also given weekly therapeutic DPC doses on the scalp. Patch testing was done on the upper back using Finn chambers containing 0.01% DPC, and results were scored after 6 days according to International Contact Dermatitis Research Group standards. The mostly female patient cohort included alopecia areata with under or over 50% scalp involvement, alopecia totalis and alopecia universalis. The libraries were sequenced as a pool, and the TCR yield per sample differed mostly because of small variations in library volumes within the pool. The study tracked peripheral blood TCR repertoire changes in vivo during primary and secondary sensitization to the hapten diphenylcyclopropenone (DPC) in alopecia patients. Blood samples were taken from patients before sensitization (week 0) and then at 2, 6 and about 24 weeks after DPC sensitization. About 28 alopecia patients gave blood for TCR sequencing at one to four time points (pre-sensitization, 2, 6 and 24 weeks). Results and caveats for the whole study, not just this receptor: Significantly more large CDR3 similarity clusters were formed by expanded TCRs than by pre-sensitization or healthy control sets, consistent with antigen-driven responses. Alopecia, a presumed autoimmune disease, was present in all patients, so the immune response of the patients might differ from that of healthy individuals. A positive correlation was found between the number of PT1 expanded TCRs and patch test score, with significance reached at thresholds 8, 16 and 32 but not 4. No change with DPC sensitization was found in the number of TCRs above 1 in 1000 frequency, and no evidence of global repertoire structure alterations was found. After repeated subsampling, the strength of the expansion versus patch-test correlation and the threshold at which it became significant changed.

Library method: RACE. Reads for this sample came from a NextSeq 500. During library preparation, unique molecular identifiers were attached to individual cDNA molecules so that TCRs could be counted quantitatively and reproducibly. From each blood RNA sample, both TCR alpha and TCR beta chains were sequenced. In the source study's methods: The median number of TCRs per sample was roughly 94,000, ranging from about 20,000 to 750,000. The Decombinator software suite was used to annotate V, J and CDR3 in the TCR reads. For PS versus PT1 abundance plots, all samples were subsampled to the same number of TCRs (28,000). TCRs were defined as expanded if absent before sensitization and observed at least eight times at the 2-week time point. The public reads were run again by TCRdb, first through fastp at Q25 and then through MiXCR, and only productive beta chains were kept. For every CDR3 protein sequence, its rows merge into one entry that carries the most common genes and DNA. For this entry, the V and J calls and clone size follow TCRdb and not the study's own pipeline. Here the sample has approximately 350,000 distinct CDR3 sequences; around 7% occur a single time. More than 7% of the sample is in the top ten clones.

Ten or more counts support this clonotype. Its antigen is currently not known. No base-level quality is on record; no much larger clone is a single base apart. Cut back by 0 bases and 2 bases, the V and J ends lie 8 bases apart. Reading the germline V gene gives CDR1 LGHNA and CDR2 YSLEER. The CDR3 holds 15 amino acids from the cysteine to the phenylalanine. Only the CDR3 DNA is retained, 45 bases long and in frame from the first base. What this sample's time point label stands for: patch test 1, 2 weeks after DPC sensitization. The treatment or condition label here, explained by the study, means: therapeutic diphenylcyclopropenone sensitization with weekly scalp DPC. At every patch-test visit, the blood draw took place before the patch test was put on. To be eligible, patients had to be aged 18 to 70, diagnosed with alopecia and judged suitable for DPC therapy, while pregnant patients were excluded. Total RNA was extracted from unfractionated whole blood that had been collected in Tempus Blood RNA tubes.

This TCR was sampled from a woman aged 18-30 years with alopecia areata. Some clones in this sample may be carry-over from other donors' samples. This sample comprised whole blood, obtained in connection with sensitization to the hapten diphenylcyclopropenone (DPC). Here the chain combines TRBV4-3 and TRBJ2-1; no confident D gene assignment can be made. This receptor has the CDR3 CASSQELVAYNEQFF. The DNA reads as follows: TGCGCCAGCAGCCAAGAACTGGTGGCCTACAATGAGCAGTTCTTC.